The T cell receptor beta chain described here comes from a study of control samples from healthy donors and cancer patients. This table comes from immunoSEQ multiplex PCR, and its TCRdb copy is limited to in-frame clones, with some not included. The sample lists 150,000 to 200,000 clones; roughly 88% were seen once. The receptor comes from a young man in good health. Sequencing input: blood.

The CDR3 nucleotides are TGTGCCAGCAGTTACTCGAGACGGACAGTACACACCGGGGAGCTGTTTTTT. Translating gives CASSYSRRTVHTGELFF. V is TRBV6-2 or TRBV6-3 and J is TRBJ2-2; D might be TRBD1 (6 bases). The CDR3 sequence is 17 residues long. Trimming pared 0 bases from V and 3 bases from J, leaving 14 bases between. CDR1 and CDR2 from the germline V gene are MNHEY and SVGEGT.